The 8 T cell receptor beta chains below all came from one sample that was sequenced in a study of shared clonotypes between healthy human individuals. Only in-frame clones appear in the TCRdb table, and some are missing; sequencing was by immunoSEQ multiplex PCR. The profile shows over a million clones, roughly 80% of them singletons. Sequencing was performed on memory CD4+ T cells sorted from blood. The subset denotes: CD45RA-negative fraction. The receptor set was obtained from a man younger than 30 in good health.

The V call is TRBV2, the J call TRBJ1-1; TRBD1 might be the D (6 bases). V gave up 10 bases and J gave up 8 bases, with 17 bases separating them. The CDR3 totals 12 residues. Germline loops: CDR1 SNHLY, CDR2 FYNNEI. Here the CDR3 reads CANRGGAEEAFF. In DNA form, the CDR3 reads TGTGCCAACCGAGGGGGGGCGGAAGAAGCTTTCTTT.

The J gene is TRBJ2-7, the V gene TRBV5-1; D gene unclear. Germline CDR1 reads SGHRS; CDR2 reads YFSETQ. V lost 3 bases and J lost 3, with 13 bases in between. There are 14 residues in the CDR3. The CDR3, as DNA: TGCGCCAGCAGCTCCGACACGGGTGGCTACGAGCAGTACTTC. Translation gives CASSSDTGGYEQYF.

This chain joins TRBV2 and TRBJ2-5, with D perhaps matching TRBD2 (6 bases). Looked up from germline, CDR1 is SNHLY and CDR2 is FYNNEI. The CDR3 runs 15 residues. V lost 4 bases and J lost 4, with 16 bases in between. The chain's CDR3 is CASSAWDGGAETQYF. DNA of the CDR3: TGTGCCAGCAGTGCCTGGGACGGCGGGGCAGAGACCCAGTACTTC.

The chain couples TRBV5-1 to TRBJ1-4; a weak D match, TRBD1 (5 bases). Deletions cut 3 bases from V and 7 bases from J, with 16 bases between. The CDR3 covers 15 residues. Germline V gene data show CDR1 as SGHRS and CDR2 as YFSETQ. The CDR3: CASSSFIGGGEKLFF. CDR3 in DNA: TGCGCCAGCAGCTCCTTTATAGGTGGGGGTGAAAAACTGTTTTTT.

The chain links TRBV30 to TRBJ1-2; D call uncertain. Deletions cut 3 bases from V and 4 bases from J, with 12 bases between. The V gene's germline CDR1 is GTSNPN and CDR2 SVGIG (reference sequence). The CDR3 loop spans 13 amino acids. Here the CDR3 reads CAWSSGRPYGYTF. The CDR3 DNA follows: TGTGCCTGGAGCTCAGGACGGCCCTATGGCTACACCTTC.

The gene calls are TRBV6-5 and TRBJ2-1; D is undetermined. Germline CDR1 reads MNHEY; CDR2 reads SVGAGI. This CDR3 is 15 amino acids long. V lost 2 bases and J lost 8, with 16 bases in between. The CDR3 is CASSYASRRSDEQFF. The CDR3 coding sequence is TGTGCCAGCAGTTACGCGTCACGGCGGAGCGATGAGCAGTTCTTC.

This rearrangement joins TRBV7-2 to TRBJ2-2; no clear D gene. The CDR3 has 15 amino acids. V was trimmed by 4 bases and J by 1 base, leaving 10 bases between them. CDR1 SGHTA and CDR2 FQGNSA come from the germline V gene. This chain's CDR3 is CASSWAKLNTGELFF. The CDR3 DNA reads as TGTGCCAGCAGCTGGGCTAAACTGAACACCGGGGAGCTGTTTTTT.

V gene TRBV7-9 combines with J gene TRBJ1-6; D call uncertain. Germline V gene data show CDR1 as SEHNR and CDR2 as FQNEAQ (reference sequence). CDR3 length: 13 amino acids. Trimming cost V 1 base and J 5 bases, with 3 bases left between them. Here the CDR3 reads CASSLVDNSPLHF. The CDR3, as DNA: TGTGCCAGCAGCTTAGTTGATAATTCACCCCTCCACTTT. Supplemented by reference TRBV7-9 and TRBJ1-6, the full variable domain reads DTGVSQNPRHKITKRGQNVTFRCDPISEHNRLYWYRQTLGQGPEFLTYFQNEAQLEKSRLLSDRFSAERPKGSFSTLEIQRTEQGDSAMYLCASSLVDNSPLHFGNGTRLTVT.